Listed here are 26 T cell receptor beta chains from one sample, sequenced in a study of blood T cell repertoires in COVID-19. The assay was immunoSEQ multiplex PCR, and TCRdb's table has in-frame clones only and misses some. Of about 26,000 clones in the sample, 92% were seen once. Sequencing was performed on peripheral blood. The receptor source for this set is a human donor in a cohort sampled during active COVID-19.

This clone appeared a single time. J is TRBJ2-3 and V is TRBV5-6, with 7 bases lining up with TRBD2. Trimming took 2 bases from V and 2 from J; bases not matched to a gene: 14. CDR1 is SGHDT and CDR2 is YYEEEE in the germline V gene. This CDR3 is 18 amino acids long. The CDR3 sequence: CASSFRREVMIYTDTQYF. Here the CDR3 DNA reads TGTGCCAGCAGCTTCCGTCGGGAGGTCATGATCTACACAGATACGCAGTATTTT.

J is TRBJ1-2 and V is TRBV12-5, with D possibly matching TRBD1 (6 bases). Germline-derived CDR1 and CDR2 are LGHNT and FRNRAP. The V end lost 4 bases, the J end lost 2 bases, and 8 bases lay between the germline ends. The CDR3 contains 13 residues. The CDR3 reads CASGSGQNYGYTF. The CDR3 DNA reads TGTGCTAGTGGTTCCGGACAGAACTATGGCTACACCTTC. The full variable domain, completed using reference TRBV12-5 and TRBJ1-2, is DARVTQTPRHKVTEMGQEVTMRCQPILGHNTVFWYRQTMMQGLELLAYFRNRAPLDDSGMPKDRFSAEMPDATLATLKIQPSEPRDSAVYFCASGSGQNYGYTFGSGTRLTVV.

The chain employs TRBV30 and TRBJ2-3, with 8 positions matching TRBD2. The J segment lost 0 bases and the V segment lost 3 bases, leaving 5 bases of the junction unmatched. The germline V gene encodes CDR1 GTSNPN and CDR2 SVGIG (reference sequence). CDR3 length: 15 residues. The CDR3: CAWRGSGVSTDTQYF. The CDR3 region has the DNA TGTGCCTGGAGAGGTAGCGGGGTTAGCACAGATACGCAGTATTTT.

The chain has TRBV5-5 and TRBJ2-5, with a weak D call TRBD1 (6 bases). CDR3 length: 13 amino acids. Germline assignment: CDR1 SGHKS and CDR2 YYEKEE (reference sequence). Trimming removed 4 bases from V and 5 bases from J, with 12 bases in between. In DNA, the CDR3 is TGTGCCAGCAGCGACGGACAGTCCGAGACCCAGTACTTC. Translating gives CASSDGQSETQYF.

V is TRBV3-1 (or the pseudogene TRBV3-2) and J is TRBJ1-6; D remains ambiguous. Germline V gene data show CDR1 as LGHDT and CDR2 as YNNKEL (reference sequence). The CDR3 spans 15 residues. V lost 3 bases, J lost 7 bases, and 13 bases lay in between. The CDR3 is CASSQLEVDNSPLHF. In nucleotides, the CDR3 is TGTGCCAGCAGCCAGTTGGAGGTGGACAATTCACCCCTCCACTTT.

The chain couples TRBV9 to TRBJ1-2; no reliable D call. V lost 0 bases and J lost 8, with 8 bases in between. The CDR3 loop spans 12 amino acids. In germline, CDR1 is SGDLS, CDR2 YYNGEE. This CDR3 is CASSVEVGGYTF. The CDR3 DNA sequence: TGTGCCAGCAGCGTAGAAGTCGGGGGCTACACCTTC. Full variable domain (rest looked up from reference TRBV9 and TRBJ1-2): DSGVTQTPKHLITATGQRVTLRCSPRSGDLSVYWYQQSLDQGLQFLIQYYNGEERAKGNILERFSAQQFPDLHSELNLSSLELGDSALYFCASSVEVGGYTFGSGTRLTVV.

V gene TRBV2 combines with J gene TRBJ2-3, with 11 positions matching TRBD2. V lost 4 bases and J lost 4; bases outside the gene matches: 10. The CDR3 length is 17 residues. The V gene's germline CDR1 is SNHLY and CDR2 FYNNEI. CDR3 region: CASSVRASGGRADTQYF. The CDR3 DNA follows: TGTGCCAGCAGTGTGAGGGCTAGCGGGGGGCGGGCAGATACGCAGTATTTT.

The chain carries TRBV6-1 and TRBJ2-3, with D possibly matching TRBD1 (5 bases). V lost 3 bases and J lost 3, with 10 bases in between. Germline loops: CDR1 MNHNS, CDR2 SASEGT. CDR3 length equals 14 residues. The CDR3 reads CASSEMTVTDTQYF. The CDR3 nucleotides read TGTGCCAGCAGTGAGATGACAGTAACAGATACGCAGTATTTT.

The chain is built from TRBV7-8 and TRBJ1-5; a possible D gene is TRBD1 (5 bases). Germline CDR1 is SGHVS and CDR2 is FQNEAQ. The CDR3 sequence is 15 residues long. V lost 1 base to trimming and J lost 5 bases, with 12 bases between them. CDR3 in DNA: TGTGCCAGCAGCTTAGAGAGGGGACTATATCAGCCCCAGCATTTT. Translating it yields CASSLERGLYQPQHF. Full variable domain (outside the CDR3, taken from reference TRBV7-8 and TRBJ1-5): GAGVSQSPRYKVAKRGQDVALRCDPISGHVSLFWYQQALGQGPEFLTYFQNEAQLDKSGLPSDRFFAERPEGSVSTLKIQRTQQEDSAVYLCASSLERGLYQPQHFGDGTRLSIL.

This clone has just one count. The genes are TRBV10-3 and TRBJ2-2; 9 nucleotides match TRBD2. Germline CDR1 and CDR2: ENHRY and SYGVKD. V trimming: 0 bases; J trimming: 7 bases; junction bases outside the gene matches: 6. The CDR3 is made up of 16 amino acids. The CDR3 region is CAISESSSGRSGELFF. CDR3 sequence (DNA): TGTGCCATCAGTGAGTCTAGTAGCGGGAGAAGCGGGGAGCTGTTTTTT.

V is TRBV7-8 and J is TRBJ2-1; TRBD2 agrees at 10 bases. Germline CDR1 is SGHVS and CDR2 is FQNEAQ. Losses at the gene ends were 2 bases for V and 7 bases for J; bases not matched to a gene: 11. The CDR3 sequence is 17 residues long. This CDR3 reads CASSLTLAGGVRNEQFF. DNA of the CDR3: TGTGCCAGCAGCTTAACATTAGCGGGAGGAGTTAGGAATGAGCAGTTCTTC. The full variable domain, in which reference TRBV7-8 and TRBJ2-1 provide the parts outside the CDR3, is GAGVSQSPRYKVAKRGQDVALRCDPISGHVSLFWYQQALGQGPEFLTYFQNEAQLDKSGLPSDRFFAERPEGSVSTLKIQRTQQEDSAVYLCASSLTLAGGVRNEQFFGPGTRLTVL.

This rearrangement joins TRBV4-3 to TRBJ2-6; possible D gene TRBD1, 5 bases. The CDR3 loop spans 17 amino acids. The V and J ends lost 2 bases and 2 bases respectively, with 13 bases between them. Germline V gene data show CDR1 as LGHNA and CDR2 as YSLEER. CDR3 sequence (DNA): TGCGCCAGCAGCCAACGTCAGGGTAGTACTGGGGCCAACGTCCTGACTTTC. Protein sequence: CASSQRQGSTGANVLTF.

The CDR3 loop is CASIMDRVNTEAFF. For the CDR3, the DNA is TGTGCCAGCATCATGGACAGGGTTAACACTGAAGCTTTCTTT. The chain combines TRBV28 with TRBJ1-1; 8 nucleotides line up with TRBD1. This CDR3 is built from 14 residues. V was clipped by 7 bases and J by 2 bases; unmatched bases: 6. The V gene's germline CDR1 is MDHEN and CDR2 SYDVKM.

CDR3 region: CASSPERGRRELFF. The CDR3 DNA reads as TGTGCCAGCAGCCCCGAAAGGGGGCGCAGGGAGCTGTTTTTT. The chain uses TRBV7-2 and TRBJ2-2, with TRBD1 identical over 7 bases. This CDR3 contains 14 residues. After removal of 5 bases from V and 9 bases from J, the junction contained 9 bases not matched to a gene. In germline, CDR1 is SGHTA, CDR2 FQGNSA.

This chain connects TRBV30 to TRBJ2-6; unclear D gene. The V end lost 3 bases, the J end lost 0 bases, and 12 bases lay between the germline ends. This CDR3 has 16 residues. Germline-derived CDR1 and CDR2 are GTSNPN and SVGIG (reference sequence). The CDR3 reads CAWRSQFFSGANVLTF. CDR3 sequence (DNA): TGTGCCTGGAGGTCGCAGTTCTTCTCTGGGGCCAACGTCCTGACTTTC.

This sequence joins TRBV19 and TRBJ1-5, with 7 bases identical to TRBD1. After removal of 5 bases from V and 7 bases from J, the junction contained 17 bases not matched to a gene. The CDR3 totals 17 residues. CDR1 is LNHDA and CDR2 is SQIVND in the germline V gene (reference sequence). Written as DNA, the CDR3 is TGTGCCAGTAGTGGCGATTTGGCAGGGGGGTTCAGGCAGCCCCAGCATTTT. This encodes CASSGDLAGGFRQPQHF.

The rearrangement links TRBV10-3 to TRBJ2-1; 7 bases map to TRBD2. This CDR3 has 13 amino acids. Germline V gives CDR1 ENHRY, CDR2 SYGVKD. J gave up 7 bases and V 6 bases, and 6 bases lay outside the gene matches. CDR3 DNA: TGTGCCATCAGAGGACTAGTTTGGAATGAGCAGTTCTTC. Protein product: CAIRGLVWNEQFF.

The CDR3 reads CASSLTGGNTIYF. The DNA for the CDR3 is TGTGCCAGCAGTTTGACAGGTGGAAACACCATATATTTT. This rearrangement joins TRBV28 to TRBJ1-3; the D gene is possibly TRBD1 (6 bases). The V gene's germline CDR1 is MDHEN and CDR2 SYDVKM. The CDR3 totals 13 residues. V was trimmed by 3 bases and J by 3 bases, leaving 6 bases between them.

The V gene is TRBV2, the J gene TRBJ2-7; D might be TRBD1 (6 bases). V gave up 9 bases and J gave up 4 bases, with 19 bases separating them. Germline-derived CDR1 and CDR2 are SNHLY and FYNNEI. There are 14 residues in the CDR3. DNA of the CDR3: TGTGCCAGGGGGGCAGCCTCACCTCCTTACGAGCAGTACTTC. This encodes CARGAASPPYEQYF. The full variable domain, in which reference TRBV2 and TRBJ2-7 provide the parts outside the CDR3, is EPEVTQTPSHQVTQMGQEVILRCVPISNHLYFYWYRQILGQKVEFLVSFYNNEISEKSEIFDDQFSVERPDGSNFTLKIRSTKLEDSAMYFCARGAASPPYEQYFGPGTRLTVT.

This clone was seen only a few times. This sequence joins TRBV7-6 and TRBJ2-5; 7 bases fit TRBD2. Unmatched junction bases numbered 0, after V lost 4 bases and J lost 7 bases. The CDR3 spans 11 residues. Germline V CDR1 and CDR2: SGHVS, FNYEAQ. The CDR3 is CASSSGGTQYF. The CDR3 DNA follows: TGTGCCAGCAGCTCGGGAGGGACCCAGTACTTC.

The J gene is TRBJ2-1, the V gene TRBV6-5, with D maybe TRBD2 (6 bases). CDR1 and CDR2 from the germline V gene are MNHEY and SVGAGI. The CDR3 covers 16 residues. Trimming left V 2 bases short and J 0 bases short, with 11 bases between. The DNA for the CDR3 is TGTGCCAGCAGTTACGGGGGGACGGGCTCCTACAATGAGCAGTTCTTC. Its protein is CASSYGGTGSYNEQFF.

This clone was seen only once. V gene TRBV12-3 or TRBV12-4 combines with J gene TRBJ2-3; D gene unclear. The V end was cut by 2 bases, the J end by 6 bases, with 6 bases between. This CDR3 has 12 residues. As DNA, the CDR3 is TGTGCCAGCAGTTTATTCCGGGATACGCAGTATTTT. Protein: CASSLFRDTQYF.

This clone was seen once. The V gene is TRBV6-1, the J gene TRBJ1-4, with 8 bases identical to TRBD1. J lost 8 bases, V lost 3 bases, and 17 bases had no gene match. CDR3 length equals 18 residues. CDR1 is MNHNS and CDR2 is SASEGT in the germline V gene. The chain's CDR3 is CASSESPTTGTGGEKLFF. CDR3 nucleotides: TGTGCCAGCAGTGAGAGCCCAACTACCGGGACAGGAGGCGAAAAACTGTTTTTT.

This CDR3 is CASSLGTSGHPYEQYF. The CDR3 bases are TGTGCCAGCAGCTTGGGGACTAGCGGTCATCCCTACGAGCAGTACTTC. The V gene is TRBV5-8, the J gene TRBJ2-7, with TRBD2 identical over 10 bases. Germline-derived CDR1 and CDR2 are SGHTS and YDEGEE. The CDR3 runs 16 residues. J lost 2 bases, V lost 0 bases, and 5 bases had no gene match.

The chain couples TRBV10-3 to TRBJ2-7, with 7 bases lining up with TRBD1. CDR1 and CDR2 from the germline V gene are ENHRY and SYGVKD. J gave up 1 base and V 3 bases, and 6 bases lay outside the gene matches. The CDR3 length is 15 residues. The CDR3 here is CAISDRDSTSYEQYF. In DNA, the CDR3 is TGTGCCATCAGTGATCGGGACAGCACGTCCTACGAGCAGTACTTC.

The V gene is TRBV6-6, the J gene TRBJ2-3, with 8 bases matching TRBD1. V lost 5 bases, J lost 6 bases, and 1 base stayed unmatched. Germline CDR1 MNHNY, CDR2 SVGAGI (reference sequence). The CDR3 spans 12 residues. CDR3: CASSDRGDTQYF. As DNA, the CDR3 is TGTGCCAGCAGTGACAGGGGCGATACGCAGTATTTT.